These 12 T cell receptor beta chains share one sample of origin, sequenced in a study of blood T cell repertoires in COVID-19. Assay: immunoSEQ multiplex PCR; the TCRdb copy retains only in-frame clones and omits some. The table lists roughly 500,000 clones, about 91% of them singletons. The specimen sequenced was peripheral blood. The receptor set was obtained from a man aged 18 to 30 with COVID-19, enrolled during active disease.

This chain connects TRBV27 to TRBJ2-1; D is unresolved. V was cut by 5 bases and J by 4 bases, with 12 bases left in between. Germline CDR1 and CDR2: MNHEY and SMNVEV (reference sequence). CDR3 length: 14 residues. CDR3 in DNA: TGTGCCAGCAGTCGCCTTAAACGGTACAATGAGCAGTTCTTC. Translation gives CASSRLKRYNEQFF.

A few counts support this clone. The chain links TRBV3-1 (or the pseudogene TRBV3-2) to TRBJ2-2, with 10 positions matching TRBD1. Germline V lookup: CDR1 LGHDT, CDR2 YNNKEL (reference sequence). The CDR3 has 16 residues. The V and J ends lost 3 bases and 0 bases, in that order; junction bases with no gene match: 1. The CDR3 DNA is TGTGCCAGCAGCCATGGACAGGGGGCGAACACCGGGGAGCTGTTTTTT. Encoded protein: CASSHGQGANTGELFF.

The V gene is TRBV5-4, the J gene TRBJ1-1, with D unresolved. Looked up from germline, CDR1 is SGHNT and CDR2 is YYREEE (reference sequence). V was trimmed by 0 bases and J by 5 bases, leaving 8 bases between them. The CDR3 sequence is 13 residues long. Here the CDR3 DNA reads TGTGCCAGCAGCTTGGCGGGTACGACTGAAGCTTTCTTT. Its translation: CASSLAGTTEAFF.

The CDR3 DNA is TGCGCCAGCAGCTTGGAGCCGGGATTGAGGGGCTACACCTTC. It yields the protein CASSLEPGLRGYTF. The chain uses TRBV5-1 and TRBJ1-2; D is unclear. The V and J ends lost 0 bases and 8 bases respectively, with 14 bases between them. Germline lookup yields CDR1 SGHRS and CDR2 YFSETQ. The CDR3 covers 14 residues.

The V gene is TRBV24-1, the J gene TRBJ2-5; D is perhaps TRBD2 (6 bases). V was trimmed by 8 bases and J by 2 bases, leaving 11 bases between them. This CDR3 comprises 13 residues. The germline gives CDR1 KGHDR, CDR2 SFDVKD. Written as DNA, the CDR3 is TGTGCCACCACCGACGGACTACAAGAGACCCAGTACTTC. The encoded protein is CATTDGLQETQYF.

V gene TRBV4-2 combines with J gene TRBJ2-7; D not certain. Trimming pared 0 bases from V and 4 bases from J, leaving 4 bases between. Germline CDR1 LGHNA, CDR2 YNFKEQ. The length of the CDR3 is 12 residues. The CDR3 nucleotides are TGTGCCAGCAGCCAAGATCTATACGAGCAGTACTTC. It translates to CASSQDLYEQYF.

V gene TRBV12-5 combines with J gene TRBJ2-6, with 7 bases matching TRBD1. CDR3 length: 18 residues. CDR1 and CDR2 from the germline V gene are LGHNT and FRNRAP. With V trimmed by 7 bases and J by 0 bases, 12 bases remained unmatched. In DNA form, the CDR3 reads TGTGCTAGTGTTAATGCCCAGGGGGAATACTCTGGGGCCAACGTCCTGACTTTC. Translation gives CASVNAQGEYSGANVLTF.

The genes are TRBV29-1 and TRBJ1-1; TRBD1 is a possible D gene (5 bases). This CDR3 is built from 13 residues. Trimming took off 6 bases at V and 4 bases at J, with 15 bases between the two ends. Germline CDR1 is SQVTM and CDR2 is ANQGSEA. CDR3 amino acids: CSVVQGDSTEAFF. The CDR3 DNA follows: TGCAGCGTCGTCCAGGGCGACAGCACTGAAGCTTTCTTT.

The chain recombines TRBV5-6 with TRBJ1-1; D remains ambiguous. CDR1 is SGHDT and CDR2 is YYEEEE in the germline V gene. This CDR3 spans 15 amino acids. Trimming removed 5 bases at V and 3 bases at J, with 17 bases between. The CDR3 DNA reads TGTGCCAGCAGGCGGAGCCGGGTTTGGGACACTGAAGCTTTCTTT. This encodes CASRRSRVWDTEAFF.

This rearrangement joins TRBV29-1 to TRBJ1-2; weak D call: TRBD1 (5 bases). The CDR3 extends over 14 amino acids. V dropped 4 bases and J dropped 8 bases, with 20 bases sitting between them. Germline lookup yields CDR1 SQVTM and CDR2 ANQGSEA. The CDR3 spells CSVAGGWGFGGYTF. The CDR3 DNA reads as TGCAGCGTTGCCGGAGGGTGGGGGTTCGGAGGCTACACCTTC.

The count of this clone is one. The chain joins TRBV19 to TRBJ2-1; 8 bases match TRBD2. V trimming: 3 bases; J trimming: 5 bases; junction bases outside the gene matches: 12. The CDR3 consists of 17 residues. Per germline, CDR1 LNHDA and CDR2 SQIVND (reference sequence). CDR3 amino acids: CASSIQPTSGPNNEQFF. DNA of the CDR3: TGTGCCAGTAGTATCCAACCTACTAGCGGACCTAACAATGAGCAGTTCTTC.

V is TRBV7-9 and J is TRBJ1-2; 8 bases are a match to TRBD1. Looked up from germline, CDR1 is SEHNR and CDR2 is FQNEAQ (reference sequence). V lost 6 bases to trimming and J lost 4 bases; unmatched junction nucleotides: 7. CDR3 size: 14 residues. CDR3 nucleotides: TGTGCCAGCAGTTATCCGGGACAGGTCTATGGCTACACCTTC. As protein: CASSYPGQVYGYTF.